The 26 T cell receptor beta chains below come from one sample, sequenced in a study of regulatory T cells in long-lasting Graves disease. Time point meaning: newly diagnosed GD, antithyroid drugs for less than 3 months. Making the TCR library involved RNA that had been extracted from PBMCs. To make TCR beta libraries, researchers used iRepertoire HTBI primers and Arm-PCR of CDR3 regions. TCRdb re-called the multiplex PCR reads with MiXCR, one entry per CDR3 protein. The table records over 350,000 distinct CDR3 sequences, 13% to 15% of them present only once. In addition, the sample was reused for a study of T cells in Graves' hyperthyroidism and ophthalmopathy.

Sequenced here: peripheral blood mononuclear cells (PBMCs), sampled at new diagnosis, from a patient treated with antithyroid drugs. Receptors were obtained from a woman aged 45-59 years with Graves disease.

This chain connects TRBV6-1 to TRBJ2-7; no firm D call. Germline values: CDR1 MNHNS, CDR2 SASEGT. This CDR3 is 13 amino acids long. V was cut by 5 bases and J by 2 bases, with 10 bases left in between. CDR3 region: CASSKSMTYEQYF. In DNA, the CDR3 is TGTGCCAGCAGTAAGTCTATGACCTACGAGCAGTACTTC.

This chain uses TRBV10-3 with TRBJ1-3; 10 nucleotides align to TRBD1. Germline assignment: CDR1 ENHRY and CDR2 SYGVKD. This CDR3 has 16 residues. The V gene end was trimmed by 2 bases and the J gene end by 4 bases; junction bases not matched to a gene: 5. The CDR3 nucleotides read TGTGCCATCAGTGAGACGACAGGGGGCATGGGAAACACCATATATTTT. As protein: CAISETTGGMGNTIYF.

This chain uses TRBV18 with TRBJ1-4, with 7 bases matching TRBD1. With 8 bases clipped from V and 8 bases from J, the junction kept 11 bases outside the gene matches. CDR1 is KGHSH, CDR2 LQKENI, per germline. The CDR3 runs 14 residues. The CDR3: CASPHGTVKEKLFF. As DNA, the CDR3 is TGTGCCAGCCCACACGGGACAGTTAAAGAAAAACTGTTTTTT.

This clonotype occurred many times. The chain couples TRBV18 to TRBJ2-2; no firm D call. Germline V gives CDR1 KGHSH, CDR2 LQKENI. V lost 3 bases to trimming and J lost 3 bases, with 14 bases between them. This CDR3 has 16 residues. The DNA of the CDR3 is TGTGCCAGCTCACCGCCGAATAGTAAGGACACCGGGGAGCTGTTTTTT. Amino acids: CASSPPNSKDTGELFF. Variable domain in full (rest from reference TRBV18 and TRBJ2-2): NAGVMQNPRHLVRRRGQEARLRCSPMKGHSHVYWYRQLPEEGLKFMVYLQKENIIDESGMPKERFSAEFPKEGPSILRIQQVVRGDSAAYFCASSPPNSKDTGELFFGEGSRLTVL.

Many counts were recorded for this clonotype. CDR3 nucleotides: TGTGCCAGCAGCCAACGCTGGTACTCCTACGAGCAGTACTTC. Its protein is CASSQRWYSYEQYF. The chain recombines TRBV3-1 with TRBJ2-7; no reliable D call. Trimming took off 2 bases at V and 0 bases at J, with 8 bases between the two ends. CDR1 is LGHDT, CDR2 YNNKEL, per germline (reference sequence). This CDR3 comprises 14 residues.

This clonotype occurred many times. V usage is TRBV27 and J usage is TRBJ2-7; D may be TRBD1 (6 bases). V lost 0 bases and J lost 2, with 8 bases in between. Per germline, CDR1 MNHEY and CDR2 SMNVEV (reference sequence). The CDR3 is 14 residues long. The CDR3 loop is CASSLSGHAYEQYF. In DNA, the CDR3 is TGTGCCAGCAGTTTATCGGGACATGCCTACGAGCAGTACTTC.

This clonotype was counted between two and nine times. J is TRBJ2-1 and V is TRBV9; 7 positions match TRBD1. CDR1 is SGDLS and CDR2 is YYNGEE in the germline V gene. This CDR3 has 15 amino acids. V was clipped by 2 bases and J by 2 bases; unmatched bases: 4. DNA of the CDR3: TGTGCCAGCAGCGTTTCCGGGACAGCCTACAATGAGCAGTTCTTC. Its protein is CASSVSGTAYNEQFF.

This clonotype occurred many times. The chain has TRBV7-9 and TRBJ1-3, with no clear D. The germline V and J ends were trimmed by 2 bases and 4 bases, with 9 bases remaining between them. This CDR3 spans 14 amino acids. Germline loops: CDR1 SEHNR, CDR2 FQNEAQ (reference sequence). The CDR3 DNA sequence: TGTGCCAGCAGCTTACGGGGATCCGGAAACACCATATATTTT. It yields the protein CASSLRGSGNTIYF.

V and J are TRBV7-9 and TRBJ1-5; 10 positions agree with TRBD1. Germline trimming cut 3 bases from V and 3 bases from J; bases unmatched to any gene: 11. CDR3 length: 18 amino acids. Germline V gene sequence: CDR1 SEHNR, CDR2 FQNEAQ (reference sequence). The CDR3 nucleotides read TGTGCCAGCAGCTTGGGCCGGGACAGGGGTCTCTCCAATCAGCCCCAGCATTTT. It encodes CASSLGRDRGLSNQPQHF. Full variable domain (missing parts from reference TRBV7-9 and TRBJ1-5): DTGVSQNPRHKITKRGQNVTFRCDPISEHNRLYWYRQTLGQGPEFLTYFQNEAQLEKSRLLSDRFSAERPKGSFSTLEIQRTEQGDSAMYLCASSLGRDRGLSNQPQHFGDGTRLSIL.

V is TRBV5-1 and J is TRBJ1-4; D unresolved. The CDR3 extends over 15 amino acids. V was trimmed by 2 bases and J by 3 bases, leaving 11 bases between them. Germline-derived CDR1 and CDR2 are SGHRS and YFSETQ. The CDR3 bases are TGCGCCAGCAGCTTTTCGGGGTCGGCTAATGAAAAACTGTTTTTT. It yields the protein CASSFSGSANEKLFF.

The DNA of the CDR3 is TGTGCCAGCAGGGCGCCCGCGGCTAGCGGGAGGACCGCCGAGCAGTACTTC. The encoded protein is CASRAPAASGRTAEQYF. The V and J genes are TRBV28 and TRBJ2-7, with 11 bases identical to TRBD2. The CDR3 sequence is 17 residues long. The V segment lost 6 bases and the J segment 6 bases; nucleotides outside the gene matches: 16. Looked up from germline, CDR1 is MDHEN and CDR2 is SYDVKM.

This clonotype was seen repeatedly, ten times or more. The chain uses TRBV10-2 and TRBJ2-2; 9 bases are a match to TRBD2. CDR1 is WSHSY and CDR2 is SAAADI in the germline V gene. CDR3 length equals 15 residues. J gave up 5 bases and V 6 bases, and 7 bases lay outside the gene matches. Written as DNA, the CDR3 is TGCGCCAGCAGGACTAGCGGAGGGGGGACCGGGGAGCTGTTTTTT. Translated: CASRTSGGGTGELFF.

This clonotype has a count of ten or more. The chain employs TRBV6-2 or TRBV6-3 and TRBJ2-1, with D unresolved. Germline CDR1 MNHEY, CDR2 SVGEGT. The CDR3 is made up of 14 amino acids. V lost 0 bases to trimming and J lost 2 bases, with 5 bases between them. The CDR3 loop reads CASSYSRPYNEQFF. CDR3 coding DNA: TGTGCCAGCAGTTACTCGAGGCCCTACAATGAGCAGTTCTTC.

This chain's CDR3 is CASTQGPFSGISYEQYF. The CDR3 DNA reads TGTGCCAGCACCCAGGGTCCTTTTAGCGGGATATCCTACGAGCAGTACTTC. The chain couples TRBV6-1 to TRBJ2-7; 8 bases are shared with TRBD2. The germline gives CDR1 MNHNS, CDR2 SASEGT. V lost 7 bases to trimming and J lost 1 base; unmatched junction nucleotides: 15. The CDR3 has 17 residues.

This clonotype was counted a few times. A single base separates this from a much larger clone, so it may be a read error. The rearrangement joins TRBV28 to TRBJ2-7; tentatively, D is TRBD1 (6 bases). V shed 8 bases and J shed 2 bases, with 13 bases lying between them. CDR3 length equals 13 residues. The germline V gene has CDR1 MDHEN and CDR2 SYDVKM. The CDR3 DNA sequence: TGTGCCAGCGAGGACAGACTCACCTACGAGCAGTACTTC. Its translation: CASEDRLTYEQYF.

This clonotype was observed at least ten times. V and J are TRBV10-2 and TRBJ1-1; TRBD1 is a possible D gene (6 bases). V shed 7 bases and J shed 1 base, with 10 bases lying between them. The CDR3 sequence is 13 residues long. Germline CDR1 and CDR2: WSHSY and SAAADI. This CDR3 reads CASTGQKNTEAFF. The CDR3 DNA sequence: TGCGCCAGCACCGGACAGAAGAACACTGAAGCTTTCTTT.

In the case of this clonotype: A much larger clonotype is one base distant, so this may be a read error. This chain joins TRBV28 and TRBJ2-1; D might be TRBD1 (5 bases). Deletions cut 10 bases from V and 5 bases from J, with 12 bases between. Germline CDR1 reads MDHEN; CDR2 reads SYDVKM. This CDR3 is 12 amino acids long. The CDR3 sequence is CANRPQHNEQFF. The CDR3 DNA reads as TGTGCCAACAGGCCACAACACAATGAGCAGTTCTTC.

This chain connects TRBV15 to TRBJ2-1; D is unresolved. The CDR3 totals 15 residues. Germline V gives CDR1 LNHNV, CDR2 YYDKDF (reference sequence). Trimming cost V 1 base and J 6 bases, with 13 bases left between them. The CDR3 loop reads CATSRGRLNTNEQFF. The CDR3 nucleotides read TGTGCCACCAGCAGAGGTCGGCTAAATACCAATGAGCAGTTCTTC.

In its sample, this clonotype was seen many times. In DNA, the CDR3 is TGTGCCAGCAGTTTATATGCAGGGGGTCAGCCCCAGCATTTT. Its translation: CASSLYAGGQPQHF. The chain recombines TRBV12-3 or TRBV12-4 with TRBJ1-5; 7 bases agree with TRBD1. After removal of 2 bases from V and 6 bases from J, the junction contained 4 bases not matched to a gene. The CDR3 consists of 14 residues.

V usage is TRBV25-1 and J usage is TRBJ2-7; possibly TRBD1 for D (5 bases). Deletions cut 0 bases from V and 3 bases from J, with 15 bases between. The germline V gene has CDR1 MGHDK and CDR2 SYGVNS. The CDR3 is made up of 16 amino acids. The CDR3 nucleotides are TGTGCCAGCAGTGAATATTCGGCAGGGCCCTTCTACGAGCAGTACTTC. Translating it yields CASSEYSAGPFYEQYF.

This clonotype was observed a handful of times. CDR3 bases: TGCGCCAGCAGCCAAGAAGGTCGGACAGCGAACACCGGGGAGCTGTTTTTT. Protein product: CASSQEGRTANTGELFF. The chain carries TRBV4-1 and TRBJ2-2; D possibly corresponds to TRBD1 (6 bases). CDR3 length: 17 amino acids. Germline-derived CDR1 and CDR2 are MGHRA and YSYEKL. V lost 0 bases to trimming and J lost 0 bases, with 11 bases between them.

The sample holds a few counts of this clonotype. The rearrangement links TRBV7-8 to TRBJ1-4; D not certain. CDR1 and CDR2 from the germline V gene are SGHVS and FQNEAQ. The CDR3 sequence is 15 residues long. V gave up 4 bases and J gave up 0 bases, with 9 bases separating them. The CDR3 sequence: CASSSLRSTNEKLFF. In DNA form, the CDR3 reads TGTGCCAGCAGCTCCCTGAGGTCAACTAATGAAAAACTGTTTTTT.

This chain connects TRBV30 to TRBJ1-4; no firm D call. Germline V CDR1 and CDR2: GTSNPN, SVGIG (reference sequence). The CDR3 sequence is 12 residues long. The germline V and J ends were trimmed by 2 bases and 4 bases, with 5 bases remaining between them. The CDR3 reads CAWSPDNEKLFF. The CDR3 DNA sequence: TGTGCCTGGAGTCCAGATAATGAAAAACTGTTTTTT.

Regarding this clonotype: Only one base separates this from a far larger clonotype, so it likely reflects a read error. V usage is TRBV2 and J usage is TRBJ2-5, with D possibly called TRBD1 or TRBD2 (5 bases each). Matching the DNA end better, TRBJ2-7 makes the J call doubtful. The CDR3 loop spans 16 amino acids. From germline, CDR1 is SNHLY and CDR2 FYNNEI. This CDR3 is CASSEFETATGNEQYF. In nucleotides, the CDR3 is TGTGCCAGCAGTGAATTTGAGACAGCAACCGGGAACGAGCAGTACTTC.

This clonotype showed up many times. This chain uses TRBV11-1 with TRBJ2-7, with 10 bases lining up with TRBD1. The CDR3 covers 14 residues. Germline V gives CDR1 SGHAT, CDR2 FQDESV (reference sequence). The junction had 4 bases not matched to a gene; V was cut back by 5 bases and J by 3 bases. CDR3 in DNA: TGTGCCAGCAGCACGGGACAGGGGAACTACGAGCAGTACTTC. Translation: CASSTGQGNYEQYF.

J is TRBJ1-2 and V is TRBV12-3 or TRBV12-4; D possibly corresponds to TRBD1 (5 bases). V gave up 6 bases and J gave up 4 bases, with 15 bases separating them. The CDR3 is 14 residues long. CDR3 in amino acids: CASSPQGETYGYTF. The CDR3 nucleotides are TGTGCCAGCAGCCCCCAGGGTGAGACCTATGGCTACACCTTC.